These 10 T cell receptor beta chains were sequenced from one sample in a study of sequential checkpoint blockade in melanoma. Sample treatment: randomized to nivolumab then ipilimumab (arm A) or the reverse (arm B). This table comes from immunoSEQ multiplex PCR, and its TCRdb copy is limited to in-frame clones, with some not included. The sample has thousands of clones, roughly a quarter seen once. Source: tumor tissue (inferred from file names), taken from a patient given nivolumab and ipilimumab in sequence. The receptors originated from a human donor with melanoma.

V usage is TRBV19 and J usage is TRBJ2-2, with a possible D match to TRBD2 (6 bases). V was trimmed by 5 bases and J by 4 bases, leaving 14 bases between them. Germline V CDR1 and CDR2: LNHDA, SQIVND (reference sequence). The CDR3 extends over 15 amino acids. The CDR3 bases are TGTGCCAGTAGTGGGGGGATAGTACGCACCGGGGAGCTGTTTTTT. As protein: CASSGGIVRTGELFF.

V and J are TRBV11-3 and TRBJ1-5; weak D call: TRBD1 (6 bases). This CDR3 is built from 16 residues. Germline-derived CDR1 and CDR2 are SGHNT and YENEEA. With 5 bases removed from V and 6 bases from J, the gap between germline ends came to 20 bases. The CDR3 loop is CASSLEVQTGSQPQHF. CDR3 DNA: TGTGCCAGCAGCCTGGAAGTGCAGACAGGCAGTCAGCCCCAGCATTTT.

The V gene is TRBV18, the J gene TRBJ2-6; D gene uncertain. Germline CDR1 reads KGHSH; CDR2 reads LQKENI. This CDR3 contains 15 residues. V gave up 3 bases and J gave up 2 bases, with 8 bases separating them. This CDR3 is CASSPGPTGANVLTF. In nucleotides, the CDR3 is TGTGCCAGCTCACCGGGTCCAACTGGGGCCAACGTCCTGACTTTC.

V and J are TRBV6-8 and TRBJ1-3; D perhaps matches TRBD1 (5 bases). CDR1 MNHGY and CDR2 SAAAGT come from the germline V gene. The V and J ends lost 2 bases and 4 bases respectively, with 6 bases between them. CDR3 length: 13 residues. The CDR3 DNA sequence: TGTGCCAGCAGTTACGGGGGAGGAAACACCATATATTTT. Its protein product is CASSYGGGNTIYF.

This clone has more than one count but fewer than ten. This sequence joins TRBV6-8 and TRBJ2-2; D not certain. CDR1 is MNHGY and CDR2 is SAAAGT in the germline V gene. Trimming removed 6 bases at V and 6 bases at J, with 8 bases between. This CDR3 has 12 amino acids. The CDR3 sequence: CASRLSPGELFF. The CDR3, as DNA: TGTGCCAGCAGACTCAGCCCCGGGGAGCTGTTTTTT.

V usage is TRBV12-5 and J usage is TRBJ1-1, with TRBD1 as a possible D gene (6 bases). Germline V CDR1 and CDR2: LGHNT, FRNRAP. The length of the CDR3 is 14 residues. DNA for the CDR3: TGTGCCAGCACCCTCGGGACACTGAACACTGAAGCTTTCTTT. Its protein product is CASTLGTLNTEAFF.

This clone is medium-sized within its sample. This chain links TRBV6-8 with TRBJ1-2; 10 nucleotides match TRBD1. The CDR3 covers 13 residues. Looked up from germline, CDR1 is MNHGY and CDR2 is SAAAGT. Unmatched junction bases numbered 8, after V lost 8 bases and J lost 8 bases. The CDR3, as DNA: TGTGCCAGCTACGGACAGGGGGTGACGGGCTACACCTTC. It is translated as CASYGQGVTGYTF.

The chain couples TRBV9 to TRBJ1-1, with TRBD1 matching 9 bases. Germline V gene sequence: CDR1 SGDLS, CDR2 YYNGEE. The ends lost 0 bases at V and 5 bases at J; junction bases unmatched: 20. CDR3 length: 20 residues. CDR3 protein: CASSVAPHPRDRELGTEAFF. As DNA, the CDR3 is TGTGCCAGCAGCGTAGCACCGCACCCCCGGGACAGGGAATTGGGTACTGAAGCTTTCTTT.

In its sample, this clone is medium-sized. The gene calls are TRBV29-1 and TRBJ2-3; D remains unclear. Germline CDR1 reads SQVTM; CDR2 reads ANQGSEA. The CDR3 length is 14 residues. Trimming removed 3 bases at V and 1 base at J, with 11 bases between. The CDR3 DNA sequence: TGCAGCGTTGATGTGGGGTTTCGCACAGATACGCAGTATTTT. Amino acids: CSVDVGFRTDTQYF.

This clone was recorded many times. The rearrangement uses TRBV7-4 and TRBJ1-1; 7 bases match TRBD1. This CDR3 contains 14 residues. V was clipped by 6 bases and J by 2 bases; unmatched bases: 6. Germline V CDR1 and CDR2: SGHVT, SQSDAQ. CDR3 bases: TGTGCCAGCAGACTTGACAGGGTTAACACTGAAGCTTTCTTT. This translates into CASRLDRVNTEAFF. The full variable domain, with the rest looked up from reference TRBV7-4 and TRBJ1-1, is GAGVSQSPRYKVAKRGRDVALRCDSISGHVTLYWYRQTLGQGSEVLTYSQSDAQRDKSGRPSGRFSAERPERSVSTLKIQRTEQGDSAVYLCASRLDRVNTEAFFGQGTRLTVV.